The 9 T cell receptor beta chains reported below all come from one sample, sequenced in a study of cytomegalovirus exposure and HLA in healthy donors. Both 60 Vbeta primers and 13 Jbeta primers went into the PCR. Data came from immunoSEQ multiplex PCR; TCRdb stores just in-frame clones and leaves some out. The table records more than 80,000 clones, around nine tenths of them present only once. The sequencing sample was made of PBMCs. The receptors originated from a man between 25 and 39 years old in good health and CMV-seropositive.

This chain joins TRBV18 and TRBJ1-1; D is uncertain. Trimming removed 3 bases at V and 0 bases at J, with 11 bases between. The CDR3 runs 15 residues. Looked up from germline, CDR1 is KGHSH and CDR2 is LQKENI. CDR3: CASSPATTMNTEAFF. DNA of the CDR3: TGTGCCAGCTCACCCGCAACAACAATGAACACTGAAGCTTTCTTT.

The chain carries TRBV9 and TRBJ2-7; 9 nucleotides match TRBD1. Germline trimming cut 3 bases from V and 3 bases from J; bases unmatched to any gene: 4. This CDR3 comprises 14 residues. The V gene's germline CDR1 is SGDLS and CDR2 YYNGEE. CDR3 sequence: CASSGGQGFYEQYF. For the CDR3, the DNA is TGTGCCAGCAGCGGTGGACAGGGGTTCTACGAGCAGTACTTC.

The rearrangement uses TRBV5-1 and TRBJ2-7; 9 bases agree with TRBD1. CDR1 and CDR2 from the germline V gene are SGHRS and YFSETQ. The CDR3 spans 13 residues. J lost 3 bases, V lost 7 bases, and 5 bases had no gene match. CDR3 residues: CASRQGGYYEQYF. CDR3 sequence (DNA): TGCGCCAGCCGACAGGGGGGGTACTACGAGCAGTACTTC.

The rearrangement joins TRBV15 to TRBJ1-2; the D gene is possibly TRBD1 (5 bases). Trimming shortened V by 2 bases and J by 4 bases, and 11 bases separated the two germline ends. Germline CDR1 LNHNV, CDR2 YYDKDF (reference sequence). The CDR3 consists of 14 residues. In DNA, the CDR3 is TGTGCCACCAGCAGACACCCGGGGGGCTATGGCTACACCTTC. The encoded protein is CATSRHPGGYGYTF.

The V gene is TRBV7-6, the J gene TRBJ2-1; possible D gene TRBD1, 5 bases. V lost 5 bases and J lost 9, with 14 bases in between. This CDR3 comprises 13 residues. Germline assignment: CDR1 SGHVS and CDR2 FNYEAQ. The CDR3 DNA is TGTGCCAGCAGCCCCCATGAAGGGGTTGAGCAGTTCTTC. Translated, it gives CASSPHEGVEQFF.

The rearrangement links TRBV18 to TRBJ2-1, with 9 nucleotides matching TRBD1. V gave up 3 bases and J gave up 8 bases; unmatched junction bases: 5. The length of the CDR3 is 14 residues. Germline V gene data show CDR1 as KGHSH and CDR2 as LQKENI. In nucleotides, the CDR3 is TGTGCCAGCTCACCGACGGGACAGGGCTATGAGCAGTTCTTC. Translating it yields CASSPTGQGYEQFF.

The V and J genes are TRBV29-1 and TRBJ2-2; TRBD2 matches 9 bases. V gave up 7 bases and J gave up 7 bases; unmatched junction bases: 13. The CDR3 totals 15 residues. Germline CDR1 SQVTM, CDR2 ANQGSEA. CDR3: CSARGVSGRSGELFF. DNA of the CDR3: TGCAGCGCCCGTGGGGTTAGCGGGAGAAGCGGGGAGCTGTTTTTT.

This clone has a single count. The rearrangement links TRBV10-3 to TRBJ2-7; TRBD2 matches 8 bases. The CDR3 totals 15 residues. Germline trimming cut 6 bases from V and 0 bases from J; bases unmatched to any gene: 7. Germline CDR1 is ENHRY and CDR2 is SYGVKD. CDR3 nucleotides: TGTGCCATCAGCCTGACTAGCGTGTTCTCCTACGAGCAGTACTTC. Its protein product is CAISLTSVFSYEQYF.

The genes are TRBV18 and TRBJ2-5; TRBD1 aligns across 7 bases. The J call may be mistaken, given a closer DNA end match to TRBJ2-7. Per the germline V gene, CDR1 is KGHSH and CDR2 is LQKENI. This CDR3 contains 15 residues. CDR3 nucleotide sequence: TGTGCCAGCTCACCCCTACAGGGGAGCTCCTACGAGCAGTACTTC. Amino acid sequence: CASSPLQGSSYEQYF.